This T cell receptor beta chain was sequenced for a study of cytomegalovirus exposure and HLA in healthy donors listed by TCRdb under 2017. Regarding the research as a whole: An earlier analysis of approximately 590 of the donors reported roughly 270 Gb of sequence data and some 120 million unique TCR beta sequences from 150 million to 200 million T cells. Roughly 300 gigabases of sequencing data and approximately 84 million unique TCR sequences were included in an early release covering roughly 700 HLA-typed donors. Besides the first cohort of around 670 subjects, a separate validation cohort made up of roughly 120 different subjects was used. A later analysis re-analyzed previously published TCR beta repertoires from 600 to 850 donors and added high-resolution HLA genotyping to study TCR occurrence patterns. A later genetic analysis used genome-wide SNP genotypes for about three fifths of the 666 donors, treating that subset as a discovery cohort. The study was designed to test whether signatures of past pathogen exposure could be identified by cataloging public T cell receptors. HLA typing included class I and class II loci at four-digit resolution. Five DR-DQ haplotypes were handled as single units for association and clustering, since linkage in the cohort was strong. To decide whether each TCR beta V gene segment behaved as functional or pseudogenic, an earlier analysis of some 580 of the donors relied on high-throughput TCR beta sequencing. Donor age, sex, ethnicity and CMV serostatus were compiled alongside the repertoire data. Of the 398 genotyped donors, 65% to 90% were placed in the genetic ancestry cluster associated with self-reported Caucasian donors. Typing coverage differed by locus: A, B, C, DRB1 and DQB1 were typed in roughly 620-640 donors, DQA1 in 522, DPA1 in around 580, and DPB1 in just under 490. The study combined high-throughput TCR immunosequencing, statistical association of individual TCRs with disease status, and machine learning to predict cytomegalovirus infection status. Across about 380 genotyped donors of the cohort, an average of approximately 240,000 unique TCR beta nucleotide sequences per donor were sequenced, and around 19% of those sequences were non-productive. The study profiled the T cell repertoires of about 640 subjects by immunosequencing and related them to cytomegalovirus serostatus. Every discovery cohort repertoire had been produced on one sequencing platform. In the later analysis, no new phenotypic data were used to find candidate immune exposures; instead, reliance was placed on TCR beta sequences and their occurrence across donors. Study-wide conclusions, independent of this receptor: In a later analysis, 16,951 TCR beta sequences were associated with specific HLA alleles at a false discovery rate of 0.05. In vitro tests confirmed that a few of the cytomegalovirus-associated TCR beta chains recognize cytomegalovirus antigens. In a later genetic analysis, a missense DCLRE1C variant was associated with V-gene and J-gene trimming of TCR beta chains, and the association was replicated in an independent cohort. A later analysis found that most CMV-associated TCR beta chains appeared HLA-restricted, with HLA associations seemingly driven largely by CMV exposure. According to a later analysis, parvovirus B19, influenza, CMV and Epstein-Barr virus appeared linked to several top co-occurrence clusters. A later analysis found that TCR association rates varied across HLA loci, with DRB1 alleles showing the most associated TCRs and HLA-C alleles the fewest. A cluster of highly shared sequence variants was judged likely to be a technical artifact of the sequencing pipeline. CMV serostatus was the only immune exposure information available for the cohort. This cohort had only TCR beta chains sequenced, and the lack of alpha or paired-chain data limited which features could be detected. Most TCR sequences were seen in very few donors, while some public TCRs were found in many individuals. Presence/absence analyses assumed roughly uniform sequencing depth across donors, an assumption that may not hold. Linkage disequilibrium might explain the correlated functional status among segregating V segments, but an unknown experimental factor could not be excluded. A further reported finding was that TCR beta sequences accurately predicted the HLA-A and HLA-B alleles for most subjects in the first cohort. Some IMGT-functional V segments, including TRBV6-2 and TRBV6-3, could not be told apart with the 87-base-pair reads, so those segments were excluded. Because HLA typing was unavailable for some donors at each locus, only the typed subset was used in association tests. A later analysis found that HLA-associated TCR beta chains were more clonally expanded and had lower generation probabilities than equally common non-associated chains. The earlier analysis of around 600 of the donors excluded seventeen rarely observed V segments, including chromosome 9 orphons, because counts were too low. The study gave a list of around 170 TCR beta chains associated with cytomegalovirus. In an earlier analysis of under 600 of the donors, most TCR beta V segments were observed in productive rearrangements about 90% or about 30% of the time, broadly matching IMGT annotations. In a later genetic analysis, fewer N-insertions in productive TCRs were reported among donors in an Asian-associated ancestry cluster than the 666-donor mean. It was suggested by the authors that the approach could potentially be generalized to other disease states and immunological phenotypes. In both the original and validation cohorts, the classifier was reported to diagnose cytomegalovirus status with high specificity and sensitivity. Assigning TCR associations to individual alleles was difficult when HLA alleles, especially DR and DQ, strongly co-occurred.

Receptors were amplified or captured by the immunoSEQ multiplex PCR assay. For the multiplex PCR, a mixture combining 60 forward primers for TCR Vbeta segments and 13 reverse primers for TCR Jbeta segments was used. The CDR3 region of rearranged TCR beta genes was amplified from genomic DNA by a multiplex PCR assay. The amplified TCR beta libraries were sequenced on the Illumina HiSeq System as 87-base-pair reads. Regarding the original processing steps: In a later analysis, approximately 74 million unique TCR beta chains were counted across the 650 to 700 repertoires, and approximately 11 million of these chains were shared by at least two donors. To remove PCR and sequencing errors, raw reads were error-corrected and collapsed into unique sequences using a nearest-neighbor algorithm that merged closely related sequences. To assign V, D and J gene segments, CDR3 sequences were aligned to IMGT reference sequences. For a sequence to be retained, at least a six-nucleotide match to both a V gene segment and a J gene segment was required. A rearrangement was called productive if the CDR3 had no stop codons and remained in frame with V and J, and every other rearrangement was called non-productive. CDR3 was defined according to IMGT convention as the region running from the second conserved V-encoded cysteine to the conserved J-encoded phenylalanine. In an earlier analysis of roughly 610 of the donors, sequences lacking an unambiguous match to a single V gene segment were excluded. An earlier analysis of some 610 of the donors called V segments functional above 56.7% productive rearrangements and segregating when the between-donor standard deviation exceeded 5%. A statistical classification framework was developed to diagnose cytomegalovirus status using the catalog of TCR beta chain sequences. A later analysis assigned V and J genes by comparing TCR nucleotide sequences with IMGT/GENE-DB human TR gene sequences. Using the TCRdist pipeline, a later analysis assigned CDR3 sequences along with most-parsimonious VDJ recombination scenarios. A later analysis defined each TCR beta chain by its CDR3 amino acid sequence plus V-gene family, and excluded reads lacking a unique V-gene family. To address suspected cross-contamination and a sequencing artifact, a later analysis removed roughly 640 highly shared, low-generation-probability nucleotide sequences. In a later analysis, a clonal expansion index was calculated for each public chain from normalized within-repertoire ranks of inferred template counts. Generation probabilities in a later analysis came from a VDJ recombination model fitted to out-of-frame rearrangements, and those results were checked against IGoR. Hypergeometric tests were used in a later analysis to score TCR-TCR, TCR-HLA and TCR-CMV co-occurrence, with a repertoire-size bias correction applied to the TCR pairs. A later analysis estimated false discovery rates by permuting HLA or CMV assignments 20 times. A later analysis grouped co-occurring TCRs with DBSCAN, adding TCRdist sequence similarity when clustering within HLA-allele-positive subsets. Repertoires with fewer than 30,000 or more than 120,000 public chains, plus five repertoires with anomalous nucleotide sharing, were excluded from co-occurrence clustering. In its TCRdb copy, this immuneACCESS table keeps in-frame sequences only and misses some clones. Where compared with another copy, unresolved V genes explain less than half of these, and the others have no known cause. The DNA was the basis for D and trimming; V, J and clone size are from that table. Here the sample has tens of thousands of clones; almost 80% occur a single time. In total, the top ten clones hold about 6.1% of the sample.

The cohort comprised fewer than 700 healthy bone marrow donors. At the time of sampling, all cohort members were nominally healthy, though unrecorded immune exposures were likely present. The donor was CMV seronegative and was included in the group of 352 seronegative cohort members. A peripheral blood sample was collected from each donor, and TCR beta sequencing was performed on peripheral blood mononuclear cells. Genomic DNA extraction from the blood cell samples was performed with the Qiagen DNeasy Blood Extraction Kit. This clone was found once. Its antigen has not been determined. Per-base quality was not reported, and no clone a single base away is much larger than it. Its CDR3 holds 14 amino acids, cysteine through phenylalanine. The retained sequence is limited to the CDR3, 42 bases, with the frame set at the first base. The V and J ends are trimmed by 2 bases and 4 bases, leaving 11 bases between them.

The sample comprised PBMCs. The chain is made from TRBV23-1 and TRBJ1-1; a confident D gene designation cannot be given. TRBV23-1 is identified as an open reading frame with a role that is uncertain. This TCR came from a female donor in good health and CMV-seronegative. CDR3 protein: CASSQTPGFTEAFF. DNA sequence: TGCGCCAGCAGTCAAACACCGGGGTTCACTGAAGCTTTCTTT.